In this sample, the clone carrying this T cell receptor beta chain turned up a few times. Authors' methods: The assay estimated nucleated cells by amplifying reference gene primers. Sequenced by immunoSEQ multiplex PCR; TCRdb stores in-frame clones only, minus some. The DNA gave D and trimming, while V, J and clone size come from that table. The table lists over 250,000 clones, roughly 80% of them singletons. In germline, CDR1 is MRHNA, CDR2 SNTAGT. V dropped 3 bases and J dropped 6 bases, with 15 bases sitting between them. This CDR3 spans 15 amino acids. This sample is part of a study of blood T cell repertoires in COVID-19. About the study: Sites across the United States, Italy and Spain contributed samples from acute and convalescent COVID-19. T cells, B-cell-depleted T cells, or PBMCs supplied cDNA or gDNA.

Sequencing was done on a sample of peripheral blood. The sequence was collected from a woman in her fifties or sixties who had recovered from COVID-19. The gene calls are TRBV6-4 and TRBJ2-1; a possible D gene is TRBD2 (6 bases). CDR3 DNA: TGTGCCAGCAGTGAAGAGGGAGCGGAGGGCAATGAGCAGTTCTTC. Amino acids: CASSEEGAEGNEQFF.